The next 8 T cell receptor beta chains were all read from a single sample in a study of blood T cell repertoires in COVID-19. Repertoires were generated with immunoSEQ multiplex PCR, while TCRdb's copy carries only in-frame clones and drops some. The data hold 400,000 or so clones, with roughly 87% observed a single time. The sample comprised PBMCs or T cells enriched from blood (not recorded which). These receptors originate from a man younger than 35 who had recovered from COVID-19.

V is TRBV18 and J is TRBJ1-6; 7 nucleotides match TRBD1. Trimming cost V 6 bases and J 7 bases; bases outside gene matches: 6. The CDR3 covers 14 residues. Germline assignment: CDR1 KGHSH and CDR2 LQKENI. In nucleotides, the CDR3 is TGTGCCAGCTCCGGGACAGTGGACAATTCACCCCTCCACTTT. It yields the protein CASSGTVDNSPLHF.

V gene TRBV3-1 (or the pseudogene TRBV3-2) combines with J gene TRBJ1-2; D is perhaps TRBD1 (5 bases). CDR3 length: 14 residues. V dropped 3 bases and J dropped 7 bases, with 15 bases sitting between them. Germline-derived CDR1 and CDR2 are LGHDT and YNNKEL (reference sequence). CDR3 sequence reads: CASSHPSRGTGYTF. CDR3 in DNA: TGTGCCAGCAGCCATCCTTCGCGGGGCACTGGCTACACCTTC.

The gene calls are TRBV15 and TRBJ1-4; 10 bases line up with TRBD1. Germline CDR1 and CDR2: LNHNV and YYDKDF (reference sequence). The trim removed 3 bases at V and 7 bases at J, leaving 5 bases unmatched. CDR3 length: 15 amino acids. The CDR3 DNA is TGTGCCACCAGCAGGGCCGGGACAGGGGTTGAAAAACTGTTTTTT. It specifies CATSRAGTGVEKLFF.

The CDR3 DNA sequence: TGCGCCAGCAGTGACGGGACTACCTCTAAGGATGAGCAGTTCTTC. This translates into CASSDGTTSKDEQFF. This chain connects TRBV10-1 to TRBJ2-1; 7 bases align to TRBD2. The ends lost 3 bases at V and 8 bases at J; junction bases unmatched: 10. Per the germline V gene, CDR1 is WNHNN and CDR2 is SYGVQD (reference sequence). The CDR3 spans 15 residues.

The CDR3 sequence is CASSYSPRGNNSPLHF. For the CDR3, the DNA is TGTGCCAGCAGTTACTCCCCGCGGGGTAATAATTCACCCCTCCACTTT. The chain combines TRBV6-5 with TRBJ1-6; the D is unclear. The CDR3 length is 16 residues. The V gene lost 0 bases and the J gene lost 5 bases, with 11 bases spanning the gap. CDR1 is MNHEY, CDR2 SVGAGI, per germline.

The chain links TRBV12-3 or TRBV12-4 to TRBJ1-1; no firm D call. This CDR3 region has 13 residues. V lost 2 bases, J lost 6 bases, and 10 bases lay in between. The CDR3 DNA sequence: TGTGCCAGCAGTTTAACCTCGAGTCCTGAAGCTTTCTTT. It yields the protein CASSLTSSPEAFF.

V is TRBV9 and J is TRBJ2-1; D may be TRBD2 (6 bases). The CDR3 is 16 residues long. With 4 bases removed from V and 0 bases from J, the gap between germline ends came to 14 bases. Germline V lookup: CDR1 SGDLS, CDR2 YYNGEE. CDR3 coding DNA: TGTGCCAGCAGCCCCCAGGCGGGGCTCTCCTACAATGAGCAGTTCTTC. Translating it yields CASSPQAGLSYNEQFF.

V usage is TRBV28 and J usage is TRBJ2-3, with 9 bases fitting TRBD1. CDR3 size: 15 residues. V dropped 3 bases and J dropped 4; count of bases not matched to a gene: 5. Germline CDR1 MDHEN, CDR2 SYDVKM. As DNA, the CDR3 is TGTGCCAGCAGTTTTGTCGGACAGGGGTCAGATACGCAGTATTTT. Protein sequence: CASSFVGQGSDTQYF.